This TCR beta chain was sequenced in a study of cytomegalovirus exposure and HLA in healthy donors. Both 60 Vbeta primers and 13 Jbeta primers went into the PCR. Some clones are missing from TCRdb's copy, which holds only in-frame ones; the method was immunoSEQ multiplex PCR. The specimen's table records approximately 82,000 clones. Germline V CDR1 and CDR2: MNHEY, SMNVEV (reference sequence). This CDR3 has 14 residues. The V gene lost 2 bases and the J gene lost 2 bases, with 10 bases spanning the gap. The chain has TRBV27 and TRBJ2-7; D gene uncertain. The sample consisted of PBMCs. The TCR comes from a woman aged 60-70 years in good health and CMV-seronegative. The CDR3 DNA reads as TGTGCCAGCAGTTTAAAAGCCCCCGCCTACGAGCAGTACTTC. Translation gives CASSLKAPAYEQYF.